This is a list of T cell receptor beta chains from one sample in a study of response to subunit inactivated influenza vaccine. TCRdb fed the RT-PCR reads into MiXCR, producing one record per CDR3 protein. The table shows about 190,000 distinct CDR3 sequences, with 14% occurring only once. This sample comprised CD8+ T cells sorted from PBMCs, obtained 4 to 6 days after vaccination. The receptors were gathered from a man aged 50 to 59 who received an inactivated influenza vaccine. CDR3s include the opening cysteine and the closing phenylalanine or tryptophan. A D gene is named only where the DNA matches it firmly. Clone sizes are given selectively: once, few, many, or a class where the clone is expanded.

j_gene: TRBJ1-6; abundance: few; d_gene: TRBD1; len: 15; v_gene: TRBV6-5; CDR3nt: TGTGCCAGCAGTTACGCCGGACAGGGGGCCCGACCCCTCCACTTT; CDR3aa: CASSYAGQGARPLHF
j_gene: TRBJ1-5; abundance: many; d_gene: .; len: 15; v_gene: TRBV4-3; CDR3nt: TGCGCCAGCAGCCCACTTCGGGGTTCCAATCAGCCCCAGCATTTT; CDR3aa: CASSPLRGSNQPQHF
j_gene: TRBJ2-1; abundance: .; d_gene: .; len: 14; v_gene: TRBV7-9; CDR3nt: TGTGCCAGCAGCTTAGGGGCGGAGGTCAGGGAGCAGTTCTTC; CDR3aa: CASSLGAEVREQFF
j_gene: TRBJ2-5; abundance: few; d_gene: TRBD2; len: 16; v_gene: TRBV4-1; CDR3nt: TGCGCCAGCAGCCACCTCGGACGGGGGGGCGATGAGACCCAGTACTTC; CDR3aa: CASSHLGRGGDETQYF
j_gene: TRBJ2-3; abundance: many; d_gene: TRBD2; len: 18; v_gene: TRBV20-1; CDR3nt: TGCAGTGCTAGAGATTGGCTAGCGGGGGGGTTTGGGACAGATACGCAGTATTTT; CDR3aa: CSARDWLAGGFGTDTQYF
j_gene: TRBJ2-7; abundance: .; d_gene: TRBD2; len: 14; v_gene: TRBV12-3/TRBV12-4; CDR3nt: TGTGCCACCAGTACTAGCGGGAGAATGTACGAGCAGTACTTC; CDR3aa: CATSTSGRMYEQYF
j_gene: TRBJ1-2; abundance: .; d_gene: .; len: 13; v_gene: TRBV30; CDR3nt: TGTGCCTGGAGTGTGGGGACGCTTTATGGCTACACCTTC; CDR3aa: CAWSVGTLYGYTF
j_gene: TRBJ2-2; abundance: many; d_gene: TRBD1; len: 15; v_gene: TRBV12-3/TRBV12-4; CDR3nt: TGTGCCACTTTTGGGGGAGCAGGGGGTGAGGAGGAGCTGTTTTTT; CDR3aa: CATFGGAGGEEELFF
j_gene: TRBJ2-3; abundance: .; d_gene: .; len: 15; v_gene: TRBV11-2; CDR3nt: TGTGCCAGCAGCTTAAAAGACCTTGGATGGGATACGCAGTATTTT; CDR3aa: CASSLKDLGWDTQYF
j_gene: TRBJ2-2; abundance: few; d_gene: TRBD1; len: 14; v_gene: TRBV5-1; CDR3nt: TGCGCCAGCAGCTATGTACAGGGGACCGGGGAGCTGTTTTTT; CDR3aa: CASSYVQGTGELFF
j_gene: TRBJ1-5; abundance: .; d_gene: TRBD1; len: 15; v_gene: TRBV16; CDR3nt: TGTGCCAGCAGCCAATTGAGGGGGCTGAATCAGCCCCAGCATTTT; CDR3aa: CASSQLRGLNQPQHF
j_gene: TRBJ2-3; abundance: .; d_gene: TRBD2; len: 14; v_gene: TRBV20-1; CDR3nt: TGCAGTGCGAAGAAGGGAGGGACGGCAGATACGCAGTATTTT; CDR3aa: CSAKKGGTADTQYF
j_gene: TRBJ1-1; abundance: .; d_gene: .; len: 15; v_gene: TRBV24-1; CDR3nt: TGTGCCACCAGTGATTCGGGGCGGGGAAACACTGAAGCTTTCTTT; CDR3aa: CATSDSGRGNTEAFF
j_gene: TRBJ2-7; abundance: .; d_gene: TRBD1; len: 17; v_gene: TRBV19; CDR3nt: TGTGCCAGTAGTATAGATGCCCACGGGACAGGGTCGAGAGAGCAGTACTTC; CDR3aa: CASSIDAHGTGSREQYF
j_gene: TRBJ1-2; abundance: .; d_gene: .; len: 18; v_gene: TRBV6-2/TRBV6-3; CDR3nt: TGTGCCAGCAGTTACTTCGATCTCGGGACTATAGCGAACTATGGCTACACCTTC; CDR3aa: CASSYFDLGTIANYGYTF
j_gene: TRBJ2-3; abundance: few; d_gene: .; len: 15; v_gene: TRBV5-1; CDR3nt: TGCGCCAGCAGCTTCAAAGACACATCCACAGATACGCAGTATTTT; CDR3aa: CASSFKDTSTDTQYF
j_gene: TRBJ1-5; abundance: many; d_gene: .; len: 17; v_gene: TRBV12-3/TRBV12-4; CDR3nt: TGTGCCAGCAGTCTACAGCCGGGACTTGATAGCAATCAGCCCCAGCATTTT; CDR3aa: CASSLQPGLDSNQPQHF
j_gene: TRBJ2-1; abundance: .; d_gene: .; len: 16; v_gene: TRBV4-3; CDR3nt: TGCGCCAGCAGCCAAGGGGCAGGGTCCTTTGAGAATGAGCAGTTCTTC; CDR3aa: CASSQGAGSFENEQFF
j_gene: TRBJ2-1; abundance: few; d_gene: .; len: 16; v_gene: TRBV7-6; CDR3nt: TGTGCCAGCAGCTTAAGGCGGCAGGGGCCCTACAATGAGCAGTTCTTC; CDR3aa: CASSLRRQGPYNEQFF
j_gene: TRBJ2-3; abundance: .; d_gene: TRBD2; len: 16; v_gene: TRBV4-3; CDR3nt: TGCGCCAGCAGCCAAGAGCTAGCGGGTAGCACAGATACGCAGTATTTT; CDR3aa: CASSQELAGSTDTQYF
j_gene: TRBJ2-7; abundance: .; d_gene: .; len: 17; v_gene: TRBV6-2/TRBV6-3; CDR3nt: TGTGCCAGCAGTTGGACAGCAGATGGACCTGATGGCTACGAGCAGTACTTC; CDR3aa: CASSWTADGPDGYEQYF
j_gene: TRBJ2-7; abundance: many; d_gene: .; len: 13; v_gene: TRBV5-6; CDR3nt: TGTGCCAGCAGCTTGGGGCTAGTCTACGAGCAGTACTTC; CDR3aa: CASSLGLVYEQYF
j_gene: TRBJ2-1; abundance: .; d_gene: TRBD1; len: 12; v_gene: TRBV6-2/TRBV6-3; CDR3nt: TGTGCCAGCAGTACAACAGGGGTTGAGCAGTTCTTC; CDR3aa: CASSTTGVEQFF
j_gene: TRBJ1-2; abundance: .; d_gene: .; len: 15; v_gene: TRBV6-5; CDR3nt: TGTGCCAGCAGTTACTTACCGGCCGGCGACTATGGCTACACCTTC; CDR3aa: CASSYLPAGDYGYTF
j_gene: TRBJ2-3; abundance: few; d_gene: .; len: 14; v_gene: TRBV28; CDR3nt: TGTGCCAGCAGTGTCCGGGATCCCACAGATACGCAGTATTTT; CDR3aa: CASSVRDPTDTQYF
j_gene: TRBJ2-1; abundance: .; d_gene: .; len: 13; v_gene: TRBV7-3; CDR3nt: TGTGCCAGCAGCTTATATAAACACAATGAGCAGTTCTTC; CDR3aa: CASSLYKHNEQFF
j_gene: TRBJ2-7; abundance: many; d_gene: TRBD2; len: 16; v_gene: TRBV4-2; CDR3nt: TGTGCCAGCAGCCAGGAACATGGACTAGCGGGAGGTGAGCAGTACTTC; CDR3aa: CASSQEHGLAGGEQYF
j_gene: TRBJ2-1; abundance: few; d_gene: TRBD1; len: 17; v_gene: TRBV6-2/TRBV6-3; CDR3nt: TGTGCCAGCAGTAACCTACGACAGGGGGTCTCCTACAATGAGCAGTTCTTC; CDR3aa: CASSNLRQGVSYNEQFF
j_gene: TRBJ1-2; abundance: .; d_gene: .; len: 14; v_gene: TRBV27; CDR3nt: TGTGCCAGCAGTTTGACAGGTCCTCACTATGGCTACACCTTC; CDR3aa: CASSLTGPHYGYTF
j_gene: TRBJ2-1; abundance: few; d_gene: TRBD2; len: 16; v_gene: TRBV20-1; CDR3nt: TGCAGTGCTCCAGACCCAGCGGGAGGACTGTACAATGAGCAGTTCTTC; CDR3aa: CSAPDPAGGLYNEQFF
j_gene: TRBJ2-7; abundance: .; d_gene: .; len: 13; v_gene: TRBV4-3; CDR3nt: TGCGCCAGCAGCCAAGATCCTAGGTACGAGCAGTACTTC; CDR3aa: CASSQDPRYEQYF
j_gene: TRBJ2-7; abundance: many; d_gene: TRBD1; len: 13; v_gene: TRBV27; CDR3nt: TGTGCCAGCAGTTGGGGACAGGGTTACGAGCAGTACTTC; CDR3aa: CASSWGQGYEQYF
j_gene: TRBJ2-7; abundance: .; d_gene: .; len: 17; v_gene: TRBV4-1; CDR3nt: TGCGCCAGCAGCCAGATCTTTCAGACAGAGGGCTTTTACGAGCAGTACTTC; CDR3aa: CASSQIFQTEGFYEQYF
j_gene: TRBJ2-7; abundance: many; d_gene: .; len: 14; v_gene: TRBV7-2; CDR3nt: TGTGCCAGCAGCCACTTGGGACCCTCCTACGAGCAGTACTTC; CDR3aa: CASSHLGPSYEQYF
j_gene: TRBJ2-7; abundance: many; d_gene: .; len: 15; v_gene: TRBV29-1; CDR3nt: TGCAGCGCTTGGGACTTCTCCAGAGGGTCCTACGAGCAGTACTTC; CDR3aa: CSAWDFSRGSYEQYF
j_gene: TRBJ1-5; abundance: many; d_gene: .; len: 14; v_gene: TRBV5-5; CDR3nt: TGTGCCAGCAGCCGAGGGGAGGGCGTGGAGCCCCAGCATTTT; CDR3aa: CASSRGEGVEPQHF
j_gene: TRBJ2-3; abundance: few; d_gene: .; len: 13; v_gene: TRBV11-2; CDR3nt: TGTGCCAGCAGCTTAGAAGTCGGGGATACGCAGTATTTT; CDR3aa: CASSLEVGDTQYF
j_gene: TRBJ1-2; abundance: .; d_gene: .; len: 15; v_gene: TRBV7-9; CDR3nt: TGTGCCAGCAGCTTAGCGGGCCAGACTTTCTATGGCTACACCTTC; CDR3aa: CASSLAGQTFYGYTF
j_gene: TRBJ1-1; abundance: few; d_gene: .; len: 18; v_gene: TRBV11-2; CDR3nt: TGTGCCAGCAGCTTTGTTGTGGGGAAACTCGGTGTTCACACTGAAGCTTTCTTT; CDR3aa: CASSFVVGKLGVHTEAFF
j_gene: TRBJ2-3; abundance: few; d_gene: .; len: 17; v_gene: TRBV9; CDR3nt: TGTGCCAGCAGCTCAGCTGGGCGGGGTACTAGCACAGATACGCAGTATTTT; CDR3aa: CASSSAGRGTSTDTQYF
j_gene: TRBJ2-7; abundance: few; d_gene: .; len: 15; v_gene: TRBV11-2; CDR3nt: TGTGCCAGCAGTTACAGTGGGAGGACCTCCTACGAGCAGTACTTC; CDR3aa: CASSYSGRTSYEQYF
j_gene: TRBJ1-6; abundance: .; d_gene: .; len: 14; v_gene: TRBV7-9; CDR3nt: TGTGCCAGCAGTGCCGGGACCGAGAATTCACCCCTCCACTTT; CDR3aa: CASSAGTENSPLHF